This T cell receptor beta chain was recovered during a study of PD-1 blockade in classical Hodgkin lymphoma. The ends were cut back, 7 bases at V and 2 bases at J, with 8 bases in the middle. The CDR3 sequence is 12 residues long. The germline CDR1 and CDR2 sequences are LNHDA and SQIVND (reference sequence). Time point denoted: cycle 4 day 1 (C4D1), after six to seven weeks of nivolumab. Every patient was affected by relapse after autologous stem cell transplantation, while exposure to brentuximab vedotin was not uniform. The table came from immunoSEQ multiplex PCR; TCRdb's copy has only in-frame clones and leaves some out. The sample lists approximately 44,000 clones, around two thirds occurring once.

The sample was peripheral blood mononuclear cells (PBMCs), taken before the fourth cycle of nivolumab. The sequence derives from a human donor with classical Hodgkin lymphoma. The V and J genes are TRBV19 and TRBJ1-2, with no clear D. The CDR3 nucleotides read TGTGCCAGTACGGGCAGAAACTATGGCTACACCTTC. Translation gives CASTGRNYGYTF.